The 18 T cell receptor beta chains below all came from one sample that was sequenced in a study of shared clonotypes between healthy human individuals. Using immunoSEQ multiplex PCR, the repertoire was profiled, and TCRdb retains in-frame clones only, with some absent. Of about 2.2 million clones listed, under 95% are singletons. The naive CD8 subset, CD45RO-negative cells positively selected for CCR7, excluded terminally differentiated effector memory CD45RA+ cells. The specimen sequenced was naive CD8+ T cells from PBMCs. All receptors come from a man younger than 35 in good health. Some clones in this sample may be carry-over from other donors' samples.

The V and J genes are TRBV19 and TRBJ2-2; tentatively, D is TRBD1 (5 bases). Germline V gene data show CDR1 as LNHDA and CDR2 as SQIVND (reference sequence). Trimming left V 7 bases short and J 4 bases short, with 19 bases between. This CDR3 has 16 residues. The CDR3 protein is CASKDAAGLVTGELFF. The DNA of the CDR3 is TGTGCCAGTAAGGATGCCGCAGGGCTGGTCACCGGGGAGCTGTTTTTT.

The genes are TRBV5-1 and TRBJ2-7; TRBD1 matches at 10 bases. The CDR3 is 16 residues long. Germline CDR1 and CDR2: SGHRS and YFSETQ. Germline trimming cut 4 bases from V and 3 bases from J; bases unmatched to any gene: 10. CDR3 sequence reads: CASSHSRDRGGYEQYF. The CDR3 DNA reads TGCGCCAGCAGCCACTCTAGGGACAGGGGAGGCTACGAGCAGTACTTC. Filled out from reference TRBV5-1 and TRBJ2-7, the complete variable domain reads KAGVTQTPRYLIKTRGQQVTLSCSPISGHRSVSWYQQTPGQGLQFLFEYFSETQRNKGNFPGRFSGRQFSNSRSEMNVSTLELGDSALYLCASSHSRDRGGYEQYFGPGTRLTVT.

The chain links TRBV7-8 to TRBJ2-7; D remains ambiguous. The CDR3 length is 16 residues. V lost 2 bases to trimming and J lost 3 bases, with 17 bases between them. CDR1 is SGHVS and CDR2 is FQNEAQ in the germline V gene. CDR3 protein: CASSLFPPAPYYEQYF. The CDR3 region has the DNA TGTGCCAGCAGCTTATTCCCTCCAGCCCCCTACTACGAGCAGTACTTC.

This sequence joins TRBV30 and TRBJ1-2; D perhaps matches TRBD1 (5 bases). Germline V gene lookup returns CDR1 GTSNPN and CDR2 SVGIG (reference sequence). The V end lost 1 base, the J end lost 4 bases, and 19 bases lay between the germline ends. This CDR3 contains 16 residues. CDR3 in DNA: TGTGCCTGGAGTGCACCCGGGACTCCCCTGGCCTATGGCTACACCTTC. It yields the protein CAWSAPGTPLAYGYTF.

V is TRBV6-6 and J is TRBJ2-4; D may be TRBD1 (6 bases). Per the germline V gene, CDR1 is MNHNY and CDR2 is SVGAGI (reference sequence). The V gene lost 5 bases and the J gene lost 8 bases, with 22 bases spanning the gap. This CDR3 has 16 amino acids. CDR3 sequence reads: CASSGNRVESIDIQYF. CDR3 sequence (DNA): TGTGCCAGCAGTGGTAACAGGGTAGAATCGATTGACATTCAGTACTTC.

This chain uses TRBV7-9 with TRBJ2-7; possible D gene TRBD2, 5 bases. V was pared by 3 bases and J by 5 bases, with 11 bases between. Germline CDR1 SEHNR, CDR2 FQNEAQ (reference sequence). The CDR3 runs 13 residues. Here the CDR3 reads CASSFGELNEQYF. In DNA form, the CDR3 reads TGTGCCAGCAGCTTTGGGGAGTTAAACGAGCAGTACTTC.

This chain uses TRBV9 with TRBJ2-3; TRBD2 agrees at 9 bases. CDR1 and CDR2 (germline): SGDLS, YYNGEE. This CDR3 contains 14 residues. The V gene end was trimmed by 0 bases and the J gene end by 6 bases; junction bases not matched to a gene: 2. The CDR3 sequence: CASSVEREADTQYF. The CDR3, as DNA: TGTGCCAGCAGCGTAGAGCGGGAGGCGGATACGCAGTATTTT.

The table lists this clone with a few counts. This chain joins TRBV9 and TRBJ2-2; TRBD2 might be the D (6 bases). Germline-derived CDR1 and CDR2 are SGDLS and YYNGEE. Trimming took off 6 bases at V and 4 bases at J, with 10 bases between the two ends. This CDR3 region has 13 residues. CDR3 amino acids: CASTGGPTGELFF. The CDR3 DNA sequence: TGTGCCAGCACAGGAGGGCCCACCGGGGAGCTGTTTTTT. Supplemented by reference TRBV9 and TRBJ2-2, the full variable domain reads DSGVTQTPKHLITATGQRVTLRCSPRSGDLSVYWYQQSLDQGLQFLIQYYNGEERAKGNILERFSAQQFPDLHSELNLSSLELGDSALYFCASTGGPTGELFFGEGSRLTVL.

This clone came up once. The chain is built from TRBV15 and TRBJ2-7, with D possibly being TRBD1 (5 bases). Germline V gene sequence: CDR1 LNHNV, CDR2 YYDKDF (reference sequence). CDR3 size: 14 residues. Trimming left V 3 bases short and J 2 bases short, with 11 bases between. In DNA, the CDR3 is TGTGCCACCAGCAGCGCTACAGGAACCTACGAGCAGTACTTC. Translated: CATSSATGTYEQYF.

The rearrangement uses TRBV4-2 and TRBJ2-7; perhaps TRBD2 as D (6 bases). Per the germline V gene, CDR1 is LGHNA and CDR2 is YNFKEQ. This CDR3 contains 14 residues. V was trimmed by 0 bases and J by 6 bases, leaving 12 bases between them. CDR3 loop: CASSQEDPGGEQYF. CDR3 sequence (DNA): TGTGCCAGCAGCCAAGAGGACCCCGGGGGCGAGCAGTACTTC.

The chain employs TRBV6-5 and TRBJ1-1; D is undetermined. The CDR3 has 14 amino acids. Germline V gene lookup returns CDR1 MNHEY and CDR2 SVGAGI. The ends were cut back, 1 base at V and 3 bases at J, with 9 bases in the middle. CDR3 sequence reads: CASSYFSPDTEAFF. Written as DNA, the CDR3 is TGTGCCAGCAGTTACTTTTCGCCTGACACTGAAGCTTTCTTT.

The CDR3 DNA follows: TGTGCCAGCAGCCAAGCCGGGAGGACCTACGAGCAGTACTTC. It yields the protein CASSQAGRTYEQYF. The rearrangement links TRBV14 to TRBJ2-7; 7 positions match TRBD2. The CDR3 length is 14 residues. V dropped 1 base and J dropped 2; count of bases not matched to a gene: 2. Germline CDR1 and CDR2: SGHDN and FVKESK.

A single count supports this clone. The chain couples TRBV14 to TRBJ2-7; possibly TRBD1 for D (6 bases). Trimming removed 6 bases from V and 0 bases from J, with 12 bases in between. The CDR3 sequence is 14 residues long. Per the germline V gene, CDR1 is SGHDN and CDR2 is FVKESK. DNA of the CDR3: TGTGCCAGCAGACAAAGGGACACCTCCTACGAGCAGTACTTC. It translates to CASRQRDTSYEQYF.

The V call is TRBV28, the J call TRBJ2-5; D may be TRBD1 or TRBD2 (7 bases each). The CDR3 has 17 residues. The germline gives CDR1 MDHEN, CDR2 SYDVKM. Trimming shortened V by 3 bases and J by 1 base, and 18 bases separated the two germline ends. Written as DNA, the CDR3 is TGTGCCAGCAGTTTTTCCCCTGGGAGGGGGCCCCAAGAGACCCAGTACTTC. Translated: CASSFSPGRGPQETQYF.

The V call is TRBV27, the J call TRBJ2-1, with D possibly called TRBD1 or TRBD2 (6 bases each). Trimming pared 6 bases from V and 3 bases from J, leaving 18 bases between. The germline V gene encodes CDR1 MNHEY and CDR2 SMNVEV (reference sequence). This CDR3 comprises 16 residues. CDR3: CASSRLGGRVYNEQFF. CDR3 nucleotides: TGTGCCAGCAGCCGCTTAGGGGGGCGAGTCTACAATGAGCAGTTCTTC.

This clone was seen only once. The chain has TRBV7-8 and TRBJ1-5, with D possibly matching TRBD1 (6 bases). This CDR3 has 15 residues. CDR1 and CDR2 (germline): SGHVS, FQNEAQ. Between the trimmed V and J ends, which lost 5 bases and 2 bases, there was a span of 13 bases. The CDR3 loop is CASSPHRVGNQPQHF. CDR3 DNA sequence: TGTGCCAGCAGCCCCCACAGGGTTGGCAATCAGCCCCAGCATTTT.

This chain links TRBV9 with TRBJ2-1, with 8 bases aligning to TRBD2. The CDR3 has 19 amino acids. From germline, CDR1 is SGDLS and CDR2 YYNGEE. V was clipped by 1 base and J by 7 bases; unmatched bases: 19. CDR3 sequence reads: CASSVSHTALPGGGNEQFF. The CDR3 bases are TGTGCCAGCAGCGTATCCCATACCGCCCTCCCGGGAGGGGGGAATGAGCAGTTCTTC.

This clone was found once. The chain recombines TRBV5-1 with TRBJ2-6; D may correspond to TRBD1 or TRBD2 (5 bases each). V was trimmed by 0 bases and J by 0 bases, leaving 10 bases between them. CDR3 length equals 17 residues. CDR1 and CDR2 from the germline V gene are SGHRS and YFSETQ. CDR3 bases: TGCGCCAGCAGCTTGGTGGGACCAAGCTCTGGGGCCAACGTCCTGACTTTC. This encodes CASSLVGPSSGANVLTF.